Below, one TCR beta chain is given with its context. No cognate antigen has been identified for it. The record has no base qualities; no much larger clone is one base away. cDNA was synthesized by template-switch 5'RACE using a primer with a 10-nucleotide random unique molecular identifier that tagged each TCR transcript. Each sequencing run produced over 190 million TCR-beta sequences covering 15-18 subjects. Total RNA was extracted with the RNeasy kit. The KAPA Real-time Library Amplification kit was used to amplify TCR-beta VDJ regions with primers for the TCR constant region and the 5'RACE anchor. A first PCR added sample indexes and Illumina adaptors, and a second PCR then raised library yield. After Ampure bead purification, the roughly 650 bp TCR product was size-selected on a 2% E-gel SizeSelection system. Before pooling, library quality was checked on a Bioanalyzer, concentration was measured with Qubit, and libraries were quantified with the Kapa Library Quantification kit. Libraries were sequenced paired-end 2 x 150 bp on an Illumina HiSeq 2500. To increase sequence diversity, 25-30% phiX was spiked into each library pool. As for the authors' bioinformatics: The quality-filtered reads were processed with the UMI-based MiGEC pipeline, whose error correction step removed more than 80% of the raw TCR sequences. VDJ genes were aligned to IMGT germline references, and clonotypes were defined by unique CDR3 amino acid sequence plus V-J genes. VDJtools evaluated clonal expansion, Shannon diversity and CDR3 relatedness (CalcPairwiseDistances, ClusterSamples); CLCbio workbench built phylogenetic trees. Clones with at least 8 unique UMIs were defined as expanded, with this threshold being based on coefficient-of-variation modelling across technical triplicates. TCRdb cleaned the public reads at Q25 with fastp, built clones with MiXCR and kept in-frame beta chains. Duplicate CDR3 protein sequences are folded into a single record with the most common DNA and genes. TCRdb, not the original authors, processed these V and J calls. This sample is represented by over 45,000 distinct CDR3 sequences; 2.5% to 3.5% of them were singletons. The top ten clonotypes cover about 15% of the sample.

From its cysteine to its phenylalanine, the CDR3 spans 17 amino acids. Of all the DNA, just the CDR3 is kept, 51 bases in frame from base 1. CDR1 SGHDT and CDR2 YYEEEE were looked up in the germline V gene. V loses 1 base at its end and J loses 3 bases; junction bases beyond the gene matches: 6. Unsorted PBMC libraries were generated from 2 million PBMCs stored in RNAlater at -80 °C until RNA extraction. Multiple sclerosis patients were enrolled in a US clinical protocol evaluating disease progression by magnetic resonance imaging. PBMCs were separated from peripheral blood using Ficoll-Hypaque density gradient centrifugation and then cryopreserved in liquid nitrogen. The data were obtained in a study of neurological immune-mediated disorders (dated by TCRdb to between 2019 and 2020). Study-wide context: Of the 35 or so multiple sclerosis patients, around 30 had relapsing-remitting MS and 3 had secondary progressive MS. Peripheral blood TCR-beta repertoires from HTLV-I-associated myelopathy (HAM/TSP) patients, multiple sclerosis patients and healthy controls were compared by UMI-based sequencing. The roughly 110 TCR-beta libraries included longitudinal samples, technical triplicates and paired sorted CD4+ and CD8+ T-cell subsets alongside PBMC samples. The cohort was made up of 65 to 75 subjects, consisting of about 14 HAM/TSP patients, roughly 35 multiple sclerosis patients and 20 healthy controls.

Paper-wide results and their limitations: No association of the MS cluster with clinical or MRI features was observed, and the need for larger cohorts was stated by the authors. TCR clonal expansion was highest in HAM/TSP patients and lowest in MS patients, with MS patients falling below even healthy controls. Across subjects, expanded clones never shared an identical CDR3 amino acid sequence, which suggests that the TCR-beta repertoires in every group were private. In phylogenetic analysis, the repertoires of 18 of 34 MS patients grouped into a cluster of related CDR3 sequences, which suggests a possible signature at the repertoire level.

This receptor was obtained from a woman aged 50 to 60 with multiple sclerosis. Sample: PBMCs. Recombination joined TRBV5-6 with TRBJ2-6; 8 nucleotides in the junction match TRBD1. The sequenced DNA is TGTGCCAGCAGCTTGATGCAGGGGGCGCTTGGGGCCAACGTCCTGACTTTC. It translates to CASSLMQGALGANVLTF.